This TCR beta chain originates from a study of blood T cell repertoires in COVID-19. Study-wide background: There were acute and convalescent COVID-19 samples, and they came from the United States, Italy and Spain. Sources were T cells, B-cell-depleted T cells, or PBMCs; the material itself was cDNA or gDNA.

Here immunoSEQ multiplex PCR was the method, and the copy in TCRdb shows in-frame clones only, minus some. The table includes about 200,000 clones, around four fifths detected once. The CDR3 covers 17 residues. The J segment lost 3 bases and the V segment lost 1 base, leaving 10 bases of the junction unmatched. Germline loops: CDR1 SEHNR, CDR2 FQNEAQ (reference sequence). The sample comprised peripheral blood. The sequence came from a human donor with acute or convalescent COVID-19. The donor label of this sample is uncertain. This rearrangement joins TRBV7-9 to TRBJ1-2; TRBD1 matches 8 bases. CDR3 residues: CASSLVLVTGGDYGYTF. Written as DNA, the CDR3 is TGTGCCAGCAGCTTAGTTCTGGTTACAGGGGGTGACTATGGCTACACCTTC.